This T cell receptor beta chain was sequenced for a study of cytomegalovirus exposure and HLA in healthy donors. Primers included in the PCR were 60 Vbeta and 13 Jbeta primers. Measured with immunoSEQ multiplex PCR; TCRdb has only the in-frame clones, and not every one. The sample records over 110,000 clones, about four fifths being singletons. Whole-study results and caveats: Several of the most significant clusters appeared linked to common viral pathogens, based on a later analysis.

Comment on this clone: Its matching antigen is unknown.

This clonotype was sampled from a woman aged 18-29 years in good health and CMV-seropositive. Material for sequencing was PBMCs.

CDR3: CASSFSLGSGNRAYNSPLHF. CDR3 coding DNA: TGTGCCAGCAGTTTCTCCCTTGGGTCCGGGAACCGGGCCTATAATTCACCCCTCCACTTT. The chain recombines TRBV2 with TRBJ1-6; D not resolved. The germline CDR1 and CDR2 sequences are SNHLY and FYNNEI. Deletions cut 5 bases from V and 2 bases from J, with 25 bases between. The CDR3 spans 20 residues.